These T cell receptor beta chains were read from a single sample in a study of blood T cell repertoires in COVID-19. Generated by immunoSEQ multiplex PCR, the TCRdb table keeps only in-frame clones and is missing some. The table has about 240,000 clones, about nine tenths seen once; the top ten hold more than 6%. The material sequenced was peripheral blood. These receptors were collected from a man aged 55 to 70 who had recovered from COVID-19. Both conserved end residues are part of each CDR3. Each record gives: CDR3 protein, CDR3 DNA, clone size, J gene, V gene, D gene. D genes are given only for firm matches. Not all rows give a size; the values are once, few, many and, for expanded clones, a class.

CDR3aa: CASSRGSYSIDEQFF
CDR3nt: TGTGCCAGCAGCCGCGGTAGTTATTCAATCGATGAGCAGTTCTTC
abundance: .
j_gene: TRBJ2-1
v_gene: TRBV6-5
d_gene: .

CDR3aa: CASSDPGTSGGIGTDTQYF
CDR3nt: TGTGCCAGCAGTGACCCCGGGACTAGCGGGGGGATAGGCACAGATACGCAGTATTTT
abundance: .
j_gene: TRBJ2-3
v_gene: TRBV6-1
d_gene: TRBD2

CDR3aa: CASTPGGTGRYGYTF
CDR3nt: TGTGCCAGTACCCCAGGCGGGACAGGGCGCTATGGCTACACCTTC
abundance: .
j_gene: TRBJ1-2
v_gene: TRBV19
d_gene: TRBD1

CDR3aa: CASSRETGLRNYGYTF
CDR3nt: TGTGCCAGCAGCCGGGAGACAGGGCTGAGGAACTATGGCTACACCTTC
abundance: .
j_gene: TRBJ1-2
v_gene: TRBV5-4
d_gene: TRBD1

CDR3aa: CASSLARTGTSLSDTQYF
CDR3nt: TGCGCCAGCAGCTTGGCCAGAACCGGGACTAGTCTATCTGATACGCAGTATTTT
abundance: .
j_gene: TRBJ2-3
v_gene: TRBV5-1
d_gene: TRBD2

CDR3aa: CASRAGGPSDTQYF
CDR3nt: TGCGCCAGCAGAGCGGGGGGGCCCTCGGATACGCAGTATTTT
abundance: .
j_gene: TRBJ2-3
v_gene: TRBV5-1
d_gene: TRBD2

CDR3aa: CASQARVHEKLFF
CDR3nt: TGTGCCAGCCAGGCCAGGGTGCATGAAAAACTGTTTTTT
abundance: .
j_gene: TRBJ1-4
v_gene: TRBV9
d_gene: .

CDR3aa: CASSQDGTGYFVAGNTIYF
CDR3nt: TGCGCCAGCAGCCAAGATGGGACAGGGTATTTTGTGGCTGGAAACACCATATATTTT
abundance: .
j_gene: TRBJ1-3
v_gene: TRBV4-1
d_gene: TRBD1

CDR3aa: CASSYARGRVTEAFF
CDR3nt: TGTGCCAGCAGTTACGCCAGGGGGCGGGTCACTGAAGCTTTCTTT
abundance: .
j_gene: TRBJ1-1
v_gene: TRBV6-6
d_gene: TRBD1

CDR3aa: CAWSARGAYREQYF
CDR3nt: TGTGCCTGGAGTGCGCGGGGAGCCTACCGAGAGCAGTACTTC
abundance: .
j_gene: TRBJ2-7
v_gene: TRBV30
d_gene: .

CDR3aa: CASSRGVNTEAFF
CDR3nt: TGTGCCAGTTCGCGCGGGGTTAATACTGAAGCTTTCTTT
abundance: .
j_gene: TRBJ1-1
v_gene: TRBV6-5
d_gene: .

CDR3aa: CASSPSRGIEAFF
CDR3nt: TGTGCCAGCTCACCAAGCCGGGGGATTGAAGCTTTCTTT
abundance: .
j_gene: TRBJ1-1
v_gene: TRBV18
d_gene: .

CDR3aa: CAWSIKRGTLQETQYF
CDR3nt: TGTGCCTGGAGTATCAAGCGGGGGACTTTACAAGAGACCCAGTACTTC
abundance: .
j_gene: TRBJ2-5
v_gene: TRBV30
d_gene: TRBD2

CDR3aa: CASRGTGETGELFF
CDR3nt: TGTGCCAGCAGAGGGACAGGGGAAACCGGGGAGCTGTTTTTT
abundance: .
j_gene: TRBJ2-2
v_gene: TRBV6-5
d_gene: TRBD1

CDR3aa: CAWSNEAAGGNEQYF
CDR3nt: TGTGCCTGGAGCAACGAAGCAGCGGGGGGAAACGAGCAGTACTTC
abundance: .
j_gene: TRBJ2-7
v_gene: TRBV30
d_gene: TRBD2

CDR3aa: CASTFNRVGANVLTF
CDR3nt: TGTGCCAGCACCTTCAACAGGGTTGGGGCCAACGTCCTGACTTTC
abundance: .
j_gene: TRBJ2-6
v_gene: TRBV6-5
d_gene: .

CDR3aa: CASSPYLAGGPNEQFF
CDR3nt: TGTGCCAGCTCACCGTATTTGGCGGGGGGGCCAAATGAGCAGTTCTTC
abundance: .
j_gene: TRBJ2-1
v_gene: TRBV18
d_gene: TRBD2

CDR3aa: CASSLVIGEKLFF
CDR3nt: TGCGCCAGCAGCTTGGTAATCGGTGAAAAACTGTTTTTT
abundance: .
j_gene: TRBJ1-4
v_gene: TRBV5-1
d_gene: .

CDR3aa: CASSLSQGSQYF
CDR3nt: TGTGCCAGCAGCTTGTCCCAGGGAAGCCAGTACTTC
abundance: .
j_gene: TRBJ2-5
v_gene: TRBV5-6
d_gene: .

CDR3aa: CASRGPDRDRAFIGNQPQHF
CDR3nt: TGTGCCAGTAGAGGCCCCGACCGGGACAGGGCCTTTATCGGCAATCAGCCCCAGCATTTT
abundance: .
j_gene: TRBJ1-5
v_gene: TRBV19
d_gene: TRBD1

CDR3aa: CASSLSETSYNEQFF
CDR3nt: TGTGCCAGCAGTTTATCAGAGACTAGCTACAATGAGCAGTTCTTC
abundance: .
j_gene: TRBJ2-1
v_gene: TRBV28
d_gene: .

CDR3aa: CASKVRAGSSYEQYF
CDR3nt: TGTGCCAGTAAGGTCCGAGCGGGCAGCTCCTACGAGCAGTACTTC
abundance: .
j_gene: TRBJ2-7
v_gene: TRBV19
d_gene: .

CDR3aa: CASSVGQAHTYEQYF
CDR3nt: TGTGCCAGCAGTGTTGGACAGGCTCACACCTACGAGCAGTACTTC
abundance: once
j_gene: TRBJ2-7
v_gene: TRBV2
d_gene: TRBD1

CDR3aa: CASSNPSGGASTDTQYF
CDR3nt: TGTGCCAGTAGTAATCCTAGCGGGGGGGCTAGCACAGATACGCAGTATTTT
abundance: .
j_gene: TRBJ2-3
v_gene: TRBV19
d_gene: TRBD2

CDR3aa: CASSYSGTQSRYEQYF
CDR3nt: TGTGCCAGCAGTTATTCCGGGACACAGAGCCGCTACGAGCAGTACTTC
abundance: .
j_gene: TRBJ2-7
v_gene: TRBV6-5
d_gene: .

CDR3aa: CASDPNTTGKKTQYF
CDR3nt: TGTGCCAGCGATCCCAACACGACAGGGAAAAAGACCCAGTACTTC
abundance: .
j_gene: TRBJ2-5
v_gene: TRBV6-5
d_gene: TRBD1

CDR3aa: CASKEGFFDSYGYTF
CDR3nt: TGTGCCAGCAAAGAAGGGTTTTTTGACAGCTATGGCTACACCTTC
abundance: .
j_gene: TRBJ1-2
v_gene: TRBV6-5
d_gene: .

CDR3aa: CASSGTRASPLHF
CDR3nt: TGTGCCAGCAGCGGGACTAGGGCGTCACCCCTCCACTTT
abundance: .
j_gene: TRBJ1-6
v_gene: TRBV27
d_gene: .

CDR3aa: CASSRRQGSGANVLTF
CDR3nt: TGTGCCAGCAGCCGCCGTCAGGGTAGCGGGGCCAACGTCCTGACTTTC
abundance: .
j_gene: TRBJ2-6
v_gene: TRBV7-9
d_gene: .

CDR3aa: CASSYEGLNTEAFF
CDR3nt: TGTGCCAGCAGTTACGAGGGCTTGAACACTGAAGCTTTCTTT
abundance: .
j_gene: TRBJ1-1
v_gene: TRBV6-5
d_gene: .

CDR3aa: CASNPGQGSYEQYF
CDR3nt: TGTGCCAGCAATCCCGGGCAGGGCTCCTACGAGCAGTACTTC
abundance: .
j_gene: TRBJ2-7
v_gene: TRBV6-6
d_gene: .

CDR3aa: CASSYPKGGGGQPQHF
CDR3nt: TGTGCCAGCAGTTACCCGAAAGGAGGGGGCGGTCAGCCCCAGCATTTT
abundance: .
j_gene: TRBJ1-5
v_gene: TRBV6-6
d_gene: TRBD1

CDR3aa: CAWSSGRGNYGYTF
CDR3nt: TGTGCCTGGAGCTCGGGTAGGGGCAACTATGGCTACACCTTC
abundance: once
j_gene: TRBJ1-2
v_gene: TRBV30
d_gene: .

CDR3aa: CASSKRWYWPGLAGGLAHTDTQYF
CDR3nt: TGTGCCAGCAGCAAGAGGTGGTATTGGCCCGGACTAGCGGGGGGGCTTGCACACACAGATACGCAGTATTTT
abundance: .
j_gene: TRBJ2-3
v_gene: TRBV21-1
d_gene: .

CDR3aa: CASSQAGGSGYGYTF
CDR3nt: TGTGCCAGCAGCCAAGCAGGGGGTTCGGGCTATGGCTACACCTTC
abundance: .
j_gene: TRBJ1-2
v_gene: TRBV4-2
d_gene: TRBD1

CDR3aa: CASSRSGSDTEAFF
CDR3nt: TGTGCCAGCAGCCGGTCGGGGTCCGACACTGAAGCTTTCTTT
abundance: .
j_gene: TRBJ1-1
v_gene: TRBV5-4
d_gene: .

CDR3aa: CASSSGQGRAEQYF
CDR3nt: TGTGCCAGCAGTTCCGGACAGGGTAGGGCCGAGCAGTACTTC
abundance: .
j_gene: TRBJ2-7
v_gene: TRBV6-6
d_gene: TRBD1

CDR3aa: CASSPGQGGPYEQYF
CDR3nt: TGTGCCAGCTCACCGGGACAGGGAGGACCGTACGAGCAGTACTTC
abundance: .
j_gene: TRBJ2-7
v_gene: TRBV18
d_gene: TRBD1

CDR3aa: CSARQVPEAFF
CDR3nt: TGCAGTGCTAGACAGGTCCCTGAAGCTTTCTTT
abundance: .
j_gene: TRBJ1-1
v_gene: TRBV20-1
d_gene: .

CDR3aa: CASSANRQGLSYEQYF
CDR3nt: TGTGCCAGCAGCGCGAACCGACAGGGGCTTTCCTACGAGCAGTACTTC
abundance: .
j_gene: TRBJ2-7
v_gene: TRBV9
d_gene: TRBD1

CDR3aa: CASSFPGGTDTQYF
CDR3nt: TGTGCCAGCAGCTTCCCAGGGGGCACAGATACGCAGTATTTT
abundance: .
j_gene: TRBJ2-3
v_gene: TRBV7-2
d_gene: .

CDR3aa: CASSQDQGRVYEAFF
CDR3nt: TGTGCCAGCAGCCAAGATCAGGGCAGGGTCTATGAAGCTTTCTTT
abundance: .
j_gene: TRBJ1-1
v_gene: TRBV3-1/TRBV3-2
d_gene: .

CDR3aa: CASSLLGGLAEAFF
CDR3nt: TGTGCCAGCAGTTTACTCGGGGGATTGGCTGAAGCTTTCTTT
abundance: .
j_gene: TRBJ1-1
v_gene: TRBV27
d_gene: .

CDR3aa: CASSLETAGAQHF
CDR3nt: TGTGCCAGCAGCTTAGAGACAGCAGGAGCCCAGCATTTT
abundance: .
j_gene: TRBJ1-5
v_gene: TRBV7-9
d_gene: .

CDR3aa: CASSQGNRGAGNGYTF
CDR3nt: TGTGCCAGCAGCCAAGGTAACCGGGGGGCCGGGAATGGCTACACCTTC
abundance: .
j_gene: TRBJ1-2
v_gene: TRBV3-1/TRBV3-2
d_gene: .

CDR3aa: CASVPGLAGGTDTQYF
CDR3nt: TGTGCCAGCGTCCCGGGCCTAGCGGGGGGCACAGATACGCAGTATTTT
abundance: .
j_gene: TRBJ2-3
v_gene: TRBV3-1/TRBV3-2
d_gene: TRBD2

CDR3aa: CASSRGPGQPQHF
CDR3nt: TGTGCCAGCAGTAGGGGCCCCGGGCAGCCCCAGCATTTT
abundance: .
j_gene: TRBJ1-5
v_gene: TRBV5-4
d_gene: .

CDR3aa: CASSPTGGANYGYTF
CDR3nt: TGTGCCAGCAGCCCAACAGGGGGAGCTAACTATGGCTACACCTTC
abundance: .
j_gene: TRBJ1-2
v_gene: TRBV9
d_gene: TRBD1

CDR3aa: CASSPQYQETQYF
CDR3nt: TGTGCCAGCAGCCCCCAGTACCAAGAGACCCAGTACTTC
abundance: .
j_gene: TRBJ2-5
v_gene: TRBV7-8
d_gene: .

CDR3aa: CASSHRRDRDYNEQFF
CDR3nt: TGCGCCAGCAGCCACCGCCGGGACAGGGACTACAATGAGCAGTTCTTC
abundance: .
j_gene: TRBJ2-1
v_gene: TRBV4-1
d_gene: TRBD1

CDR3aa: CASSTPGAGNQPQHF
CDR3nt: TGTGCCAGCAGTACCCCTGGAGCGGGCAACCAGCCCCAGCATTTT
abundance: .
j_gene: TRBJ1-5
v_gene: TRBV28
d_gene: .